One and the same sample provided the 5 T cell receptor beta chains below, sequenced in a study of spatial heterogeneity in lung cancer. From the 5' RACE reads, TCRdb called clonotypes with MiXCR, one entry per CDR3 protein. The table shows some 1,500 distinct CDR3 sequences, with 20% to 30% occurring only once. As to time point: sample taken at primary tumor resection. The sequenced material consisted of unsorted whole RNA from tumor, nontumor lung or frozen PBMC. The sequenced sample was PBMCs, obtained at surgery. These receptors were taken from a male donor with early-stage non-small cell lung cancer.

In this sample, this clonotype turned up many times. J is TRBJ2-1 and V is TRBV23-1; 7 bases are shared with TRBD1. TRBV23-1 counts as an open reading frame of uncertain function. The CDR3 totals 14 residues. The V segment lost 6 bases and the J segment 7 bases; nucleotides outside the gene matches: 9. The CDR3 nucleotides are TGCGCCAGCAGACACAGGGGCGCGTGGAATGAGCAGTTCTTC. Amino acid sequence: CASRHRGAWNEQFF.

By share of the sample, this clonotype is medium-sized. The chain carries TRBV5-8 and TRBJ1-1, with D possibly being TRBD1 (6 bases). Trimming removed 1 base at V and 5 bases at J, with 18 bases between. Germline V lookup: CDR1 SGHTS, CDR2 YDEGEE. This CDR3 spans 16 amino acids. CDR3 coding DNA: TGTGCCAGCAGCTTGTTCTTCAGGGGCCGATATACTGAAGCTTTCTTT. As protein: CASSLFFRGRYTEAFF.

This clonotype was found many times. The V call is TRBV7-6, the J call TRBJ2-7; D call uncertain. Germline-derived CDR1 and CDR2 are SGHVS and FNYEAQ. The CDR3 has 12 residues. Deletions cut 3 bases from V and 5 bases from J, with 8 bases between. In nucleotides, the CDR3 is TGTGCCAGCAGCTTGTTTGGAAACGAGCAGTACTTC. As protein: CASSLFGNEQYF. The full variable domain, rest sourced from reference TRBV7-6 and TRBJ2-7, is GAGVSQSPRYKVTKRGQDVALRCDPISGHVSLYWYRQALGQGPEFLTYFNYEAQQDKSGLPNDRFSAERPEGSISTLTIQRTEQRDSAMYRCASSLFGNEQYFGPGTRLTVT.

This clonotype was recorded many times. V usage is TRBV7-2 and J usage is TRBJ2-7, with TRBD1 matching 7 bases. J gave up 2 bases and V 8 bases, and 12 bases lay outside the gene matches. This CDR3 has 15 residues. Germline V gives CDR1 SGHTA, CDR2 FQGNSA. The CDR3 DNA sequence: TGTGCCAGCCTAATCGGACCGGGACAGACCTACGAGCAGTACTTC. Its protein is CASLIGPGQTYEQYF. Full variable domain (remainder filled in from reference TRBV7-2 and TRBJ2-7): GAGVSQSPSNKVTEKGKDVELRCDPISGHTALYWYRQSLGQGLEFLIYFQGNSAPDKSGLPSDRFSAERTGGSVSTLTIQRTQQEDSAVYLCASLIGPGQTYEQYFGPGTRLTVT.

By share, this clonotype ranks as medium-sized. V is TRBV19 and J is TRBJ2-6; the D gene is possibly TRBD2 (6 bases). The V end was cut by 5 bases, the J end by 4 bases, with 27 bases between. Germline-derived CDR1 and CDR2 are LNHDA and SQIVND (reference sequence). CDR3 length equals 20 residues. The CDR3 nucleotides are TGTGCCAGTAGTTCCCCTTGGACATCCCGGAGGGCGTCCGGGGCCAACGTCCTGACTTTC. It codes for CASSSPWTSRRASGANVLTF.